The 27 T cell receptor beta chains listed next were all sequenced from one sample in a study of cytomegalovirus exposure and HLA in healthy donors. 13 Jbeta primers and 60 Vbeta primers were used for the PCR. Sequenced by immunoSEQ multiplex PCR; TCRdb stores in-frame clones only, minus some. This listing includes 90,000 to 130,000 clones. The sample comprised PBMCs. All receptors come from a man aged 25-40 years in good health and CMV-seronegative.

The DNA of the CDR3 is TGCGCCAGCAGCCAAACGACAGGGCCCCCCTACGAGCAGTACTTC. The encoded protein is CASSQTTGPPYEQYF. The chain recombines TRBV5-1 with TRBJ2-7; 7 bases align to TRBD1. CDR1 and CDR2 from the germline V gene are SGHRS and YFSETQ. V lost 4 bases, J lost 2 bases, and 9 bases stayed unmatched. This CDR3 is 15 amino acids long.

CDR3 loop: CATEDRLMNTEAFF. In nucleotides, the CDR3 is TGTGCCACCGAGGACAGATTGATGAACACTGAAGCTTTCTTT. The chain couples TRBV19 to TRBJ1-1, with D possibly TRBD1 on 6 matching bases. Germline CDR1 reads LNHDA; CDR2 reads SQIVND (reference sequence). This CDR3 comprises 14 residues. Between the trimmed V and J ends, which lost 10 bases and 0 bases, there was a span of 15 bases. Looking up the rest from reference TRBV19 and TRBJ1-1 gives the full variable domain: DGGITQSPKYLFRKEGQNVTLSCEQNLNHDAMYWYRQDPGQGLRLIYYSQIVNDFQKGDIAEGYSVSREKKESFPLTVTSAQKNPTAFYLCATEDRLMNTEAFFGQGTRLTVV.

CDR3 DNA sequence: TGTGCCAGCAGAGCGGACGCCTACCAAGAGACCCAGTACTTC. It encodes CASRADAYQETQYF. The V call is TRBV5-4, the J call TRBJ2-5, with TRBD2 as a possible D gene (5 bases). The CDR3 has 14 residues. Germline V CDR1 and CDR2: SGHNT, YYREEE (reference sequence). V gave up 5 bases and J gave up 0 bases, with 11 bases separating them. Supplemented by reference TRBV5-4 and TRBJ2-5, the full variable domain reads ETGVTQSPTHLIKTRGQQVTLRCSSQSGHNTVSWYQQALGQGPQFIFQYYREEENGRGNFPPRFSGLQFPNYSSELNVNALELDDSALYLCASRADAYQETQYFGPGTRLLVL.

V usage is TRBV5-1 and J usage is TRBJ2-2, with 11 bases aligning to TRBD2. The V segment lost 1 base and the J segment 4 bases; nucleotides outside the gene matches: 3. Germline V lookup: CDR1 SGHRS, CDR2 YFSETQ. This CDR3 contains 16 residues. CDR3: CASSLISGGATGELFF. Written as DNA, the CDR3 is TGCGCCAGCAGCTTGATTAGCGGGGGGGCCACCGGGGAGCTGTTTTTT.

V is TRBV6-5 and J is TRBJ2-7; 9 bases fit TRBD1. The CDR3 sequence is 15 residues long. The V and J ends lost 4 bases and 2 bases, in that order; junction bases with no gene match: 6. CDR1 is MNHEY, CDR2 SVGAGI, per germline. The CDR3 sequence is CASSSPGTGTYEQYF. The CDR3 bases are TGTGCCAGCAGTTCACCCGGGACAGGGACCTACGAGCAGTACTTC.

The chain employs TRBV19 and TRBJ2-7; 8 bases match TRBD1. Germline V gives CDR1 LNHDA, CDR2 SQIVND (reference sequence). The CDR3 is 13 residues long. The V segment lost 6 bases and the J segment 1 base; nucleotides outside the gene matches: 2. CDR3 sequence: CASSHRGSYEQYF. CDR3 nucleotides: TGTGCCAGTAGCCACAGGGGGTCCTACGAGCAGTACTTC.

This sequence joins TRBV7-2 and TRBJ2-3, with TRBD2 matching 14 bases. Per the germline V gene, CDR1 is SGHTA and CDR2 is FQGNSA. The trim removed 5 bases at V and 1 base at J, leaving 11 bases unmatched. The CDR3 contains 19 residues. CDR3 protein: CASSPLRRLAGGGTDTQYF. The CDR3 coding sequence is TGTGCCAGCAGCCCCTTGAGGCGACTAGCGGGGGGGGGCACAGATACGCAGTATTTT.

CDR3 residues: CASRPGFGYTF. For the CDR3, the DNA is TGTGCCAGCAGACCAGGGTTTGGCTACACCTTC. The rearrangement uses TRBV6-1 and TRBJ1-2; TRBD1 might be the D (5 bases). The CDR3 spans 11 residues. The V gene's germline CDR1 is MNHNS and CDR2 SASEGT. Trimming shortened V by 6 bases and J by 7 bases, and 9 bases separated the two germline ends.

CDR3 residues: CASSQARGYGYTF. The CDR3 DNA reads TGTGCCAGCAGCCAAGCCAGGGGTTATGGCTACACCTTC. The rearrangement uses TRBV14 and TRBJ1-2; D is possibly TRBD1 (6 bases). V lost 1 base to trimming and J lost 5 bases, with 8 bases between them. CDR3 size: 13 residues. From germline, CDR1 is SGHDN and CDR2 FVKESK.

The chain has TRBV6-5 and TRBJ2-7, with TRBD2 matching 11 bases. The germline CDR1 and CDR2 sequences are MNHEY and SVGAGI. V shed 4 bases, J shed 4 bases, and the junction held 3 bases outside the gene matches. The CDR3 spans 14 residues. The CDR3 DNA reads as TGTGCCAGCAGTTTAGCGGGGGGGTCGTACGAGCAGTACTTC. Amino acids: CASSLAGGSYEQYF.

J is TRBJ2-1 and V is TRBV5-1; D ambiguous. Germline CDR1 is SGHRS and CDR2 is YFSETQ. V was shortened by 0 bases and J by 4 bases, with 5 bases between the two germline ends. The CDR3 has 13 residues. CDR3 DNA sequence: TGCGCCAGCAGCTTGGGGCAGTACAATGAGCAGTTCTTC. Translation gives CASSLGQYNEQFF.

J is TRBJ1-2 and V is TRBV7-2; D is possibly TRBD1 (5 bases). Germline CDR1 SGHTA, CDR2 FQGNSA. The CDR3 covers 13 residues. V dropped 3 bases and J dropped 0 bases, with 5 bases sitting between them. CDR3 residues: CASSLTANYGYTF. The CDR3 DNA sequence: TGTGCCAGCAGCTTGACAGCTAACTATGGCTACACCTTC.

The chain recombines TRBV19 with TRBJ1-1; D is perhaps TRBD1 (5 bases). The CDR3 contains 14 residues. V lost 5 bases and J lost 2, with 12 bases in between. Germline loops: CDR1 LNHDA, CDR2 SQIVND (reference sequence). This CDR3 is CASSPPGENTEAFF. DNA of the CDR3: TGTGCCAGTAGTCCCCCGGGGGAAAACACTGAAGCTTTCTTT.

Here the CDR3 reads CSAGRDTFTEAFF. DNA of the CDR3: TGCAGCGCTGGCAGGGATACCTTCACTGAAGCTTTCTTT. The chain employs TRBV29-1 and TRBJ1-1, with D maybe TRBD1 (5 bases). V was cut by 7 bases and J by 4 bases, with 16 bases left in between. The CDR3 is 13 residues long. Per germline, CDR1 SQVTM and CDR2 ANQGSEA.

This rearrangement joins TRBV29-1 to TRBJ2-5, with 7 bases lining up with TRBD1. The ends lost 6 bases at V and 0 bases at J; junction bases unmatched: 7. There are 14 residues in the CDR3. Germline assignment: CDR1 SQVTM and CDR2 ANQGSEA. The CDR3 DNA reads as TGCAGCGTCACCGACAGGGAGTACCAAGAGACCCAGTACTTC. Translation gives CSVTDREYQETQYF.

The genes are TRBV4-1 and TRBJ2-5, with 10 positions matching TRBD2. This CDR3 comprises 17 residues. Trimming removed 4 bases from V and 3 bases from J; junction bases left unmatched: 11. From germline, CDR1 is MGHRA and CDR2 YSYEKL. CDR3 residues: CASSPYSGGLGEETQYF. The DNA of the CDR3 is TGCGCCAGCAGCCCTTATAGCGGGGGGCTGGGGGAAGAGACCCAGTACTTC.

The chain couples TRBV10-3 to TRBJ1-2; no clear D. CDR3 length: 16 amino acids. Trimming left V 3 bases short and J 1 base short, with 15 bases between. Germline V CDR1 and CDR2: ENHRY, SYGVKD. The CDR3 bases are TGTGCCATCAGTGACCCCACAGCGGCGCGTAACTATGGCTACACCTTC. Amino acids: CAISDPTAARNYGYTF.

The chain combines TRBV10-3 with TRBJ2-4, with 7 bases fitting TRBD1. From germline, CDR1 is ENHRY and CDR2 SYGVKD. Germline trimming cut 3 bases from V and 8 bases from J; bases unmatched to any gene: 7. The CDR3 runs 14 residues. For the CDR3, the DNA is TGTGCCATCAGTGACCCCGACAGGGAAGACATTCAGTACTTC. Its translation: CAISDPDREDIQYF.

V is TRBV2 and J is TRBJ2-5; 7 bases match TRBD1. The J call may be faulty, since TRBJ2-7 better matches the DNA end. CDR1 is SNHLY and CDR2 is FYNNEI in the germline V gene. The CDR3 runs to 14 residues. CDR3 nucleotide sequence: TGTGCCAGCGGACCGCTTCAGGGGGCCTACGAGCAGTACTTC. This translates into CASGPLQGAYEQYF.

The chain uses TRBV18 and TRBJ2-3; maybe TRBD1 (5 bases). Germline assignment: CDR1 KGHSH and CDR2 LQKENI. The V end was cut by 4 bases, the J end by 3 bases, with 11 bases between. The length of the CDR3 is 14 residues. This CDR3 reads CASSHPTETDTQYF. The CDR3 DNA reads TGTGCCAGCTCACACCCGACAGAAACAGATACGCAGTATTTT.

V usage is TRBV4-1 and J usage is TRBJ2-1; tentatively, D is TRBD1 (5 bases). CDR1 and CDR2 from the germline V gene are MGHRA and YSYEKL. V was clipped by 4 bases and J by 8 bases, with 15 bases between them. This CDR3 spans 14 amino acids. The CDR3 reads CASSPPTRVYEQFF. CDR3 DNA: TGCGCCAGCAGCCCACCTACCAGGGTCTATGAGCAGTTCTTC.

The rearrangement joins TRBV30 to TRBJ2-7, with D perhaps TRBD2 (6 bases). The CDR3 sequence is 14 residues long. The germline CDR1 and CDR2 sequences are GTSNPN and SVGIG (reference sequence). The germline V and J ends were trimmed by 3 bases and 3 bases, with 15 bases remaining between them. CDR3 DNA sequence: TGTGCCTGGAGAGGGGACTTGGCGCTCTACGAGCAGTACTTC. It yields the protein CAWRGDLALYEQYF. Drawing the rest from reference TRBV30 and TRBJ2-7, the complete variable domain is SQTIHQWPATLVQPVGSPLSLECTVEGTSNPNLYWYRQAAGRGLQLLFYSVGIGQISSEVPQNLSASRPQDRQFILSSKKLLLSDSGFYLCAWRGDLALYEQYFGPGTRLTVT.

The rearrangement links TRBV19 to TRBJ1-5; D uncertain. V lost 1 base and J lost 1, with 14 bases in between. CDR3 length: 17 amino acids. The germline V gene has CDR1 LNHDA and CDR2 SQIVND (reference sequence). CDR3 amino acids: CASSIATRGMSNQPQHF. The CDR3 nucleotides are TGTGCCAGTAGTATAGCAACTCGGGGTATGAGCAATCAGCCCCAGCATTTT.

The CDR3 DNA follows: TGTGCCAGCAGTTCCCACTCCTACGAGCAGTACTTC. It encodes CASSSHSYEQYF. The chain uses TRBV7-2 and TRBJ2-7, with D hard to call. The CDR3 spans 12 residues. V lost 6 bases, J lost 0 bases, and 6 bases lay in between. Germline assignment: CDR1 SGHTA and CDR2 FQGNSA.

The CDR3 region is CASSEGVWGDGYTF. The DNA for the CDR3 is TGTGCCAGCAGTGAAGGGGTTTGGGGGGATGGCTACACCTTC. This chain uses TRBV2 with TRBJ1-2; a weak D match, TRBD1 (5 bases). The CDR3 runs 14 residues. V was clipped by 1 base and J by 6 bases, with 12 bases between them. Germline V gives CDR1 SNHLY, CDR2 FYNNEI.

This sequence joins TRBV2 and TRBJ2-1, with D perhaps TRBD2 (6 bases). This CDR3 is built from 16 residues. Trimming shortened V by 4 bases and J by 1 base, and 14 bases separated the two germline ends. Germline loops: CDR1 SNHLY, CDR2 FYNNEI. The CDR3 region is CASSGRGLPSYNEQFF. The CDR3 DNA reads as TGTGCCAGCAGTGGAAGGGGACTTCCATCCTACAATGAGCAGTTCTTC.

The chain employs TRBV27 and TRBJ2-2; D may be TRBD2 (5 bases). Trimming pared 6 bases from V and 6 bases from J, leaving 14 bases between. Looked up from germline, CDR1 is MNHEY and CDR2 is SMNVEV (reference sequence). CDR3 size: 14 residues. The CDR3 loop is CASSRTRIAGELFF. CDR3 nucleotides: TGTGCCAGCAGCAGAACTAGGATTGCCGGGGAGCTGTTTTTT.